This T cell receptor (beta chain) was sequenced in a study of OX40 agonist ivuxolimab in advanced cancers. Study summary: Age averaged around 58 years (range roughly 23 to 80), and less than 85% were male.

This clone was seen only a few times. Its specificity is not known. Study conclusions and caveats: Partial responders dosed at 0.1-3.0 mg/kg displayed clonal expansion ranking among the lowest.

TCRdb's table, derived via immunoSEQ multiplex PCR, lists solely in-frame clones and lacks some. Of roughly 80,000 clones listed, around 86% are singletons. CDR1 and CDR2 from the germline V gene are MNHEY and SVGAGI. The CDR3 extends over 15 amino acids. V was trimmed by 6 bases and J by 0 bases, leaving 12 bases between them. The V call is TRBV6-5, the J call TRBJ1-3, with D hard to call. This clonotype was sampled from an adult with an advanced solid tumor such as melanoma, head and neck, liver or kidney cancer. Sequences were derived from CD4+ or CD8+ T cells sorted from blood, sampled in a trial of the OX40 agonist ivuxolimab. The CDR3, as DNA: TGTGCCAGCAGCTCGACAAGGAGCTCTGGAAACACCATATATTTT. Protein sequence: CASSSTRSSGNTIYF.